This section outlines one T cell receptor (beta chain) sequence together with its context. At one end the junction does not follow the germline gene, possibly because of a read error. Germline CDR1 reads SNHLY; CDR2 reads FYNNEI. The CDR3 contains 12 residues. The data are from a study of blood T cell repertoires in COVID-19. Study-wide background: COVID-19 samples collected from the United States, Italy and Spain covered acute and convalescent phases. T cells, B-cell-depleted T cells, or PBMCs provided the cDNA or gDNA that served as material.

Per the original methods: Scientists estimated how many nucleated cells there were by amplifying reference gene primers. Assay used: immunoSEQ multiplex PCR; TCRdb lists only in-frame clones, some missing. The DNA was the basis for D and trimming; V, J and clone size are from that table. This table has about 4,300 clones, about 72% appearing once. The sample taken for sequencing was peripheral blood. The receptor's source is a human donor with active or convalescent COVID-19. The donor label of this sample is uncertain. V usage is TRBV2 and J usage is TRBJ2-7; 7 nucleotides agree with TRBD1. The CDR3 here is CASSTWDSEKYF. CDR3 DNA: TGTGCCAGCAGTACCTGGGACAGCGAGAAGTACTTC.